The 15 T cell receptor beta chains given below trace back to one sample, sequenced in a study of T cell responses to AZD1222 COVID-19 vaccine (dated by TCRdb to the early 2020s). Receptors were amplified or captured by the immunoSEQ multiplex PCR assay. TCRdb retrieved this table from immuneACCESS and kept in-frame rearrangements only. Not all clones are present; in checked studies, unresolved V genes account for under half, and no reason is known for the remainder. Recorded for this sample are about 150,000 clones; approximately 91% of them occurred a single time. The leading ten clones occupy 6.9% of the sample. The sample's time point label, decoded: sample from adult after SARS-CoV-2 infection, after symptom onset. Sequences were derived from peripheral blood, sampled after recovery from COVID-19. These receptors originate from an adult who had recovered from COVID-19.

The chain has TRBV25-1 and TRBJ1-1; D perhaps matches TRBD1 (5 bases). The CDR3 length is 14 residues. Germline V gene lookup returns CDR1 MGHDK and CDR2 SYGVNS. Trimming cost V 4 bases and J 8 bases, with 17 bases left between them. The DNA of the CDR3 is TGTGCCAGCAGTGGGGGCGTTAATGTCCTCGAAGCTTTCTTT. Amino acids: CASSGGVNVLEAFF.

The chain joins TRBV4-3 to TRBJ2-1; D is undetermined. The ends were cut back, 0 bases at V and 5 bases at J, with 8 bases in the middle. There are 14 residues in the CDR3. Looked up from germline, CDR1 is LGHNA and CDR2 is YSLEER. The CDR3 loop is CASSQEGRDNEQFF. CDR3 coding DNA: TGCGCCAGCAGCCAAGAGGGCAGAGACAATGAGCAGTTCTTC.

This clone showed up just once. The chain couples TRBV7-3 to TRBJ1-2; D gene unclear. V was trimmed by 5 bases and J by 6 bases, leaving 13 bases between them. The CDR3 length is 13 residues. Germline CDR1 SGHTA, CDR2 FQGTGA. This chain's CDR3 is CASSPTGDHGYTF. The CDR3 nucleotides are TGTGCCAGCAGCCCCACCGGTGATCATGGCTACACCTTC.

The CDR3 loop reads CASRLASLAGSYNEQFF. The CDR3 DNA sequence: TGTGCAAGTCGCTTAGCATCACTAGCGGGGTCCTACAATGAGCAGTTCTTC. The V gene is TRBV12-2, the J gene TRBJ2-1; TRBD2 is the table's D call, not checked against the DNA. TRBV12-2 is reported as a pseudogene. This CDR3 is 17 amino acids long.

This clone was seen a single time. V usage is TRBV10-3 and J usage is TRBJ2-7, with 7 nucleotides matching TRBD1. CDR3 length: 14 residues. Germline V gene sequence: CDR1 ENHRY, CDR2 SYGVKD. V shed 6 bases, J shed 0 bases, and the junction held 5 bases outside the gene matches. The CDR3 region is CAISGQVSSYEQYF. The CDR3 DNA reads as TGTGCCATCAGCGGACAGGTCAGCTCCTACGAGCAGTACTTC.

This clone was recorded only once. This chain connects TRBV7-6 to TRBJ1-4, with D possibly being TRBD1 (5 bases). This CDR3 spans 14 amino acids. Per the germline V gene, CDR1 is SGHVS and CDR2 is FNYEAQ. Trimming stripped 1 base from V and 5 bases from J, with 8 bases between. This chain's CDR3 is CASSLGGGNEKLFF. The CDR3 DNA reads TGTGCCAGCAGCTTAGGGGGCGGAAATGAAAAACTGTTTTTT.

This clone was observed once. The chain combines TRBV10-3 with TRBJ1-6, with D hard to call. Germline assignment: CDR1 ENHRY and CDR2 SYGVKD. Trimming stripped 6 bases from V and 0 bases from J, with 9 bases between. This CDR3 region has 15 residues. CDR3 DNA sequence: TGTGCCATCAGCTTGGGGAGCTCCTATAATTCACCCCTCCACTTT. It yields the protein CAISLGSSYNSPLHF.

This chain links TRBV29-1 with TRBJ2-5; TRBD2 aligns across 7 bases. CDR1 and CDR2 (germline): SQVTM, ANQGSEA. Trimming at V came to 6 bases and at J to 5 bases, leaving 12 bases not matched to a gene. The CDR3 runs to 14 residues. The CDR3, as DNA: TGCAGCGTCCACTTAGGACTAGGGCGGGAGACCCAGTACTTC. Translating it yields CSVHLGLGRETQYF.

V is TRBV5-1 and J is TRBJ2-3; D may correspond to TRBD1 or TRBD2 (5 bases each). The CDR3 is made up of 15 amino acids. Trimming removed 4 bases from V and 0 bases from J, with 12 bases in between. Germline V CDR1 and CDR2: SGHRS, YFSETQ. This CDR3 reads CASSREGLSTDTQYF. The CDR3 DNA is TGCGCCAGCAGCCGTGAGGGGCTCAGCACAGATACGCAGTATTTT.

This rearrangement joins TRBV28 to TRBJ2-7, with TRBD1 matching over 8 bases. The CDR3 is 15 amino acids. From germline, CDR1 is MDHEN and CDR2 SYDVKM. The V gene end was trimmed by 6 bases and the J gene end by 5 bases; junction bases not matched to a gene: 12. CDR3 protein: CASSSDREWGNEQYF. The CDR3 nucleotides are TGTGCCAGCAGCTCGGACAGGGAATGGGGCAACGAGCAGTACTTC.

A note on this clone: Other DNA sequences within the sample encode an identical CDR3. J is TRBJ1-5 and V is TRBV29-1; 7 bases agree with TRBD1. Germline loops: CDR1 SQVTM, CDR2 ANQGSEA. The junction had 3 bases not matched to a gene; V was cut back by 4 bases and J by 3 bases. The CDR3 spans 13 residues. The CDR3, as DNA: TGCAGCGTTGGACAGGGCGCCAATCAGCCCCAGCATTTT. Its translation is CSVGQGANQPQHF. Full variable domain (remainder filled in from reference TRBV29-1 and TRBJ1-5): SAVISQKPSRDICQRGTSLTIQCQVDSQVTMMFWYRQQPGQSLTLIATANQGSEATYESGFVIDKFPISRPNLTFSTLTVSNMSPEDSSIYLCSVGQGANQPQHFGDGTRLSIL.

The chain combines TRBV4-1 with TRBJ1-4, with D possibly matching TRBD1 (6 bases). The CDR3 extends over 17 amino acids. The germline CDR1 and CDR2 sequences are MGHRA and YSYEKL. V was trimmed by 3 bases and J by 0 bases, leaving 14 bases between them. The CDR3 region is CASSHQGEGATNEKLFF. The CDR3 coding sequence is TGCGCCAGCAGCCACCAGGGTGAGGGGGCAACTAATGAAAAACTGTTTTTT.

The J gene is TRBJ2-1, the V gene TRBV5-6; 7 nucleotides match TRBD1. Germline CDR1 SGHDT, CDR2 YYEEEE. The trim removed 4 bases at V and 6 bases at J, leaving 10 bases unmatched. The CDR3 runs to 15 residues. CDR3 coding DNA: TGTGCCAGCAGCGAGTACACCCGGGACAGCAATGAGCAGTTCTTC. Translation gives CASSEYTRDSNEQFF.

V and J are TRBV5-1 and TRBJ1-1, with D uncertain. CDR3 length: 13 amino acids. Germline CDR1 is SGHRS and CDR2 is YFSETQ. Trimming left V 7 bases short and J 5 bases short, with 15 bases between. DNA for the CDR3: TGCGCCAGCGGCCCGGGGTCCGCGACTGAAGCTTTCTTT. Its protein product is CASGPGSATEAFF.

The rearrangement joins TRBV18 to TRBJ2-7, with D possibly matching TRBD2 (6 bases). V dropped 5 bases and J dropped 4 bases, with 12 bases sitting between them. The CDR3 spans 13 residues. Germline loops: CDR1 KGHSH, CDR2 LQKENI. DNA of the CDR3: TGTGCCAGCTCAGGGGGGAGAGAATACGAGCAGTACTTC. Its protein product is CASSGGREYEQYF.